This T cell receptor (beta chain) stems from a study of T cell responses to AZD1222 COVID-19 vaccine. General study results and limits: Regions left unmutated in variants are reportedly the target of nearly half of spike-specific TCRs. Most donors were white British and more were female, and clonal diversity was possibly underestimated. The repertoires were collected only after the peak T cell response.

TCRdb's table, derived via immunoSEQ multiplex PCR, lists solely in-frame clones and lacks some. The repertoire holds roughly 120,000 clones, with roughly 88% as singletons. As to this clone: The antigen remains unidentified.

The germline gives CDR1 SGHRS, CDR2 YFSETQ. The CDR3 runs to 14 residues. V lost 0 bases and J 5 bases, leaving 10 bases between the germline ends. Specimen: peripheral blood, collected on day 0 of AZD1222 vaccination. The TCR originated in an adult in good health. The chain employs TRBV5-1 and TRBJ2-3; D gene ambiguous. CDR3 sequence reads: CASSLELLGDTQYF. The CDR3 DNA reads TGCGCCAGCAGCTTGGAGTTACTCGGAGATACGCAGTATTTT.